This TCR beta chain stems from a study of blood T cell repertoires in COVID-19. As for the study in general: Acute-phase and convalescent COVID-19 samples originated in the United States, Italy and Spain. Sample material is recorded as cDNA or gDNA derived from T cells, B-cell-depleted T cells, or PBMCs.

Original processing methods: Reference gene primer amplification gave nucleated cell count estimates. Repertoires were generated with immunoSEQ multiplex PCR, while TCRdb's copy carries only in-frame clones and drops some. V, J and clone size derive from that table, while D and trimming were established from the DNA sequence. The sample lists some 220,000 clones, roughly 85% occurring once. This clone was counted once. This CDR3 is built from 13 residues. Germline-derived CDR1 and CDR2 are WNHNN and SYGVQD (reference sequence). Between the trimmed V and J ends, which lost 2 bases and 8 bases, there was a span of 12 bases.

The chain recombines TRBV10-1 with TRBJ1-1, with D perhaps matching TRBD1 (6 bases). The sample taken for sequencing was PBMCs or T cells enriched from blood (not recorded which). The clonotype was recovered from a middle-aged woman with acute COVID-19. This CDR3 reads CASSERRTAEAFF. As DNA, the CDR3 is TGCGCCAGCAGTGAGAGAAGGACAGCCGAAGCTTTCTTT.